One sample yielded the 25 T cell receptor beta chains listed below, sequenced in a study of T-cell reconstitution after alpha-beta-depleted transplantation in children. This sample's TCRbeta library carried unique molecular identifier barcodes. TCRdb re-called the PCR reads with MiXCR, one entry per CDR3 protein. The table has a few hundred thousand distinct CDR3 sequences, 10% to 15% seen once; the top ten hold over 2%. Material: PBMCs, mostly from graft donor cells, obtained 360 days after TCRalphabeta/CD19-depleted stem cell transplant. Every receptor here comes from a male patient aged 10 to 17 who had a stem cell transplant for acute myeloid leukemia, so the T cells may come from the graft donor.

This clonotype was seen ten or more times. This rearrangement joins TRBV29-1 to TRBJ2-7, with D possibly TRBD1 on 6 matching bases. Trimming took off 4 bases at V and 7 bases at J, with 14 bases between the two ends. Germline V CDR1 and CDR2: SQVTM, ANQGSEA. The CDR3 loop spans 12 amino acids. This CDR3 reads CSVVRGSGEQYF. The CDR3 nucleotides read TGCAGCGTTGTCAGGGGATCTGGAGAGCAGTACTTC.

This clonotype was observed a single time. Written as DNA, the CDR3 is TGTGCCAGCAGCCGGTCAAGGCGGGGACTAGCGGGAGGGGTCACAGATACGCAGTATTTT. Translation: CASSRSRRGLAGGVTDTQYF. The chain couples TRBV11-2 to TRBJ2-3; 16 nucleotides line up with TRBD2. The CDR3 has 20 amino acids. J was trimmed by 2 bases and V by 5 bases; bases with no gene match: 13. The germline gives CDR1 SGHAT, CDR2 FQNNGV.

A few counts support this clonotype. The genes are TRBV20-1 and TRBJ2-3; D might be TRBD2 (5 bases). CDR1 DFQATT and CDR2 SNEGSKA come from the germline V gene (reference sequence). The CDR3 is 15 amino acids. The V and J ends lost 3 bases and 4 bases respectively, with 17 bases between them. The CDR3 spells CSASRDLVWADTQYF. The CDR3 DNA sequence: TGCAGTGCTAGTCGGGATCTAGTTTGGGCAGATACGCAGTATTTT.

This chain joins TRBV2 and TRBJ2-5, with TRBD2 as a possible D gene (6 bases). This CDR3 comprises 19 residues. The V end lost 5 bases, the J end lost 0 bases, and 25 bases lay between the germline ends. CDR1 SNHLY and CDR2 FYNNEI come from the germline V gene. The CDR3 DNA follows: TGTGCCAGCAGTTCCCGGCTTAGCGGATTTGGGGACCACCAAGAGACCCAGTACTTC. Translated: CASSSRLSGFGDHQETQYF.

This chain links TRBV29-1 with TRBJ1-1; no definite D call. There are 13 residues in the CDR3. Per the germline V gene, CDR1 is SQVTM and CDR2 is ANQGSEA. V was cut by 8 bases and J by 2 bases, with 15 bases left in between. The DNA of the CDR3 is TGCAGCACCCAGACCCGGGGAAACACTGAAGCTTTCTTT. As protein: CSTQTRGNTEAFF.

This clonotype was found a few times. The rearrangement joins TRBV4-2 to TRBJ2-1, with a tentative D call TRBD1 (6 bases). Germline CDR1 and CDR2: LGHNA and YNFKEQ. V was clipped by 0 bases and J by 8 bases, with 23 bases between them. This CDR3 contains 18 residues. CDR3 sequence: CASSQDHVGGGARDEQFF. CDR3 DNA sequence: TGTGCCAGCAGCCAAGATCACGTAGGGGGTGGGGCCCGGGATGAGCAGTTCTTC.

The CDR3 reads CASSLARLAAPNDNEQFF. CDR3 in DNA: TGCGCCAGCAGCTTGGCAAGACTAGCGGCACCCAACGACAATGAGCAGTTCTTC. The chain recombines TRBV5-1 with TRBJ2-1; 9 nucleotides line up with TRBD2. The CDR3 contains 18 residues. Germline loops: CDR1 SGHRS, CDR2 YFSETQ. V lost 0 bases, J lost 5 bases, and 12 bases stayed unmatched.

Ten or more counts support this clonotype. V and J are TRBV12-3 or TRBV12-4 and TRBJ2-1; 11 bases are shared with TRBD2. V dropped 3 bases and J dropped 4; count of bases not matched to a gene: 2. CDR3 length: 15 residues. Written as DNA, the CDR3 is TGTGCCAGCAGTTTTCTAGCGGGGGGATACAATGAGCAGTTCTTC. This codes for CASSFLAGGYNEQFF.

This clonotype was counted many times. In nucleotides, the CDR3 is TGCAGCGTTGAATTTAGCGGCACCGGGGAGCTGTTTTTT. It specifies CSVEFSGTGELFF. V and J are TRBV29-1 and TRBJ2-2, with D maybe TRBD2 (6 bases). Germline V CDR1 and CDR2: SQVTM, ANQGSEA. Trimming left V 2 bases short and J 4 bases short, with 8 bases between. The CDR3 spans 13 residues.

The genes are TRBV18 and TRBJ2-7; D gene uncertain. CDR1 and CDR2 from the germline V gene are KGHSH and LQKENI. Between the trimmed V and J ends, which lost 2 bases and 0 bases, there was a span of 11 bases. The CDR3 is 15 amino acids. CDR3 nucleotide sequence: TGTGCCAGCTCACCAGGAGTAGTCTCCTCCTACGAGCAGTACTTC. Translated, it gives CASSPGVVSSYEQYF.

This clonotype was detected ten times or more. The chain joins TRBV4-3 to TRBJ2-2; D is undetermined. Germline V gives CDR1 LGHNA, CDR2 YSLEER. The CDR3 totals 13 residues. Trimming removed 4 bases at V and 6 bases at J, with 9 bases between. The CDR3 DNA is TGCGCCAGCAGCCCAGTTGCCCCCGGGGAGCTGTTTTTT. The encoded protein is CASSPVAPGELFF.

The chain links TRBV14 to TRBJ1-2; no definite D call. Trimming stripped 2 bases from V and 4 bases from J, with 11 bases between. Germline CDR1 SGHDN, CDR2 FVKESK. The CDR3 covers 14 residues. The CDR3 DNA follows: TGTGCCAGCAGCCAAATTCCTTTGGCCTATGGCTACACCTTC. Translation: CASSQIPLAYGYTF.

This clonotype was seen repeatedly, ten times or more. CDR3 amino acids: CASSLATIRGDEQFF. CDR3 DNA sequence: TGTGCCAGCAGCTTGGCAACCATCCGGGGGGATGAGCAGTTCTTC. The chain recombines TRBV5-5 with TRBJ2-1, with 7 nucleotides matching TRBD2. The CDR3 is 15 residues long. Germline loops: CDR1 SGHKS, CDR2 YYEKEE (reference sequence). The ends lost 0 bases at V and 8 bases at J; junction bases unmatched: 8. Combining the CDR3 with reference TRBV5-5 and TRBJ2-1 gives the whole variable domain DAGVTQSPTHLIKTRGQQVTLRCSPISGHKSVSWYQQVLGQGPQFIFQYYEKEERGRGNFPDRFSARQFPNYSSELNVNALLLGDSALYLCASSLATIRGDEQFFGPGTRLTVL.

The V call is TRBV28, the J call TRBJ2-2, with D perhaps matching TRBD2 (5 bases). The germline V and J ends were trimmed by 7 bases and 1 base, with 16 bases remaining between them. There are 16 residues in the CDR3. CDR1 and CDR2 from the germline V gene are MDHEN and SYDVKM. Here the CDR3 DNA reads TGTGCCAGCATTAGCCGGACGACTAAGAACACCGGGGAGCTGTTTTTT. Translated, it gives CASISRTTKNTGELFF.

V is TRBV15 and J is TRBJ2-7; 9 positions match TRBD1. Germline trimming cut 1 base from V and 5 bases from J; bases unmatched to any gene: 9. The CDR3 sequence is 16 residues long. Germline CDR1 reads LNHNV; CDR2 reads YYDKDF (reference sequence). CDR3 sequence reads: CATSRVGWGQGHEQYF. The CDR3 bases are TGTGCCACCAGCAGAGTAGGTTGGGGACAGGGCCACGAGCAGTACTTC. The full variable domain, its missing parts supplied by reference TRBV15 and TRBJ2-7, is DAMVIQNPRYQVTQFGKPVTLSCSQTLNHNVMYWYQQKSSQAPKLLFHYYDKDFNNEADTPDNFQSRRPNTSFCFLDIRSPGLGDTAMYLCATSRVGWGQGHEQYFGPGTRLTVT.

The chain joins TRBV20-1 to TRBJ2-1; D is ambiguous. Germline values: CDR1 DFQATT, CDR2 SNEGSKA (reference sequence). The V gene lost 0 bases and the J gene lost 0 bases, with 18 bases spanning the gap. The CDR3 is 18 residues long. As DNA, the CDR3 is TGCAGTGCTAGAGATCCTACCACGTGGGTTAGCTCCTACAATGAGCAGTTCTTC. Encoded protein: CSARDPTTWVSSYNEQFF.

This rearrangement joins TRBV20-1 to TRBJ2-7; 14 bases are shared with TRBD2. Per the germline V gene, CDR1 is DFQATT and CDR2 is SNEGSKA (reference sequence). This CDR3 spans 12 amino acids. CDR3 residues: CRGTSGSYEQYF. CDR3 coding DNA: TGCAGAGGGACTAGCGGGAGTTACGAGCAGTACTTC.

V is TRBV4-2 and J is TRBJ2-3, with 7 bases identical to TRBD2. The CDR3 is 20 amino acids. Germline V lookup: CDR1 LGHNA, CDR2 YNFKEQ. V trimming: 5 bases; J trimming: 4 bases; junction bases outside the gene matches: 24. The CDR3 DNA reads TGTGCCAGCAGCGCAAGAGTCCCTACCCCGATGGCGGGAGTAGCAGATACGCAGTATTTT. As protein: CASSARVPTPMAGVADTQYF.

This clonotype was found many times. V usage is TRBV7-2 and J usage is TRBJ2-5; D is perhaps TRBD2 (6 bases). Germline V lookup: CDR1 SGHTA, CDR2 FQGNSA. This CDR3 is 14 amino acids long. Trimming stripped 3 bases from V and 5 bases from J, with 13 bases between. DNA for the CDR3: TGTGCCAGCAGCTTGTTCCGGGGGAGTGAGACCCAGTACTTC. It encodes CASSLFRGSETQYF.

The rearrangement joins TRBV7-8 to TRBJ1-5; the match to TRBD1 covers 8 bases. Trimming took 5 bases from V and 4 from J; bases not matched to a gene: 7. Germline V gives CDR1 SGHVS, CDR2 FQNEAQ. This CDR3 comprises 15 residues. CDR3 amino acids: CASSPDRVANQPQHF. For the CDR3, the DNA is TGTGCCAGCAGCCCGGACAGGGTGGCAAATCAGCCCCAGCATTTT.

V is TRBV5-1 and J is TRBJ2-7; TRBD2 might be the D (5 bases). The ends were cut back, 0 bases at V and 0 bases at J, with 13 bases in the middle. Germline values: CDR1 SGHRS, CDR2 YFSETQ. The CDR3 loop spans 16 amino acids. The CDR3, as DNA: TGCGCCAGCAGCTTGGCCAAACGGGGTAACTCCTACGAGCAGTACTTC. It translates to CASSLAKRGNSYEQYF.

This chain links TRBV20-1 with TRBJ2-3, with 8 bases identical to TRBD2. Germline lookup yields CDR1 DFQATT and CDR2 SNEGSKA (reference sequence). The trim removed 2 bases at V and 2 bases at J, leaving 9 bases unmatched. There are 16 residues in the CDR3. Here the CDR3 reads CSARQVLAGFTDTQYF. For the CDR3, the DNA is TGCAGTGCTAGACAGGTCCTAGCGGGTTTCACAGATACGCAGTATTTT.

The sample holds many counts of this clonotype. The chain employs TRBV28 and TRBJ2-3; 8 bases match TRBD2. Germline V gives CDR1 MDHEN, CDR2 SYDVKM. The CDR3 has 16 residues. The trim removed 0 bases at V and 3 bases at J, leaving 5 bases unmatched. CDR3 nucleotide sequence: TGTGCCAGCAGTTTATGGAGCGGGAGCGAAACAGATACGCAGTATTTT. It translates to CASSLWSGSETDTQYF.

The DNA of the CDR3 is TGCGCCAGCAGCCTCGGGAACAAACTTGAAGCTTTCTTT. Amino acids: CASSLGNKLEAFF. This rearrangement joins TRBV4-3 to TRBJ1-1; D not resolved. CDR3 size: 13 residues. Trimming took 4 bases from V and 7 from J, leaving 13 bases between them. CDR1 and CDR2 (germline): LGHNA, YSLEER.

The rearrangement joins TRBV11-2 to TRBJ2-3; no clear D. Germline V lookup: CDR1 SGHAT, CDR2 FQNNGV. Trimming cost V 1 base and J 4 bases, with 15 bases left between them. The CDR3 has 16 amino acids. The CDR3 DNA is TGTGCCAGCAGCTTAGTACGACGGGTGCGTTCAGATACGCAGTATTTT. Protein: CASSLVRRVRSDTQYF.